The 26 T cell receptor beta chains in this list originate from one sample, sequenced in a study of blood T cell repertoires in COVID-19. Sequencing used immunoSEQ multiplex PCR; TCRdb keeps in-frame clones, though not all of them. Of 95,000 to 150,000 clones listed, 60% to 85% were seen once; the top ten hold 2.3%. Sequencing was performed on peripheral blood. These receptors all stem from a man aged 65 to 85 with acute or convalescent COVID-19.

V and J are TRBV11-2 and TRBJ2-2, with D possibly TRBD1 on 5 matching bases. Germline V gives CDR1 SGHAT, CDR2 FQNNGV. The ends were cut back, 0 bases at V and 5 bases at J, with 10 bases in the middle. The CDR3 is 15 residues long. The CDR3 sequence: CASSLDAGQTGELFF. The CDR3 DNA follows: TGTGCCAGCAGCTTAGACGCAGGGCAGACCGGGGAGCTGTTTTTT.

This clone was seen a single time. As DNA, the CDR3 is TGTGCCAGCAGCCAATTCCTGGGGGCTGAAAAACTGTTTTTT. This encodes CASSQFLGAEKLFF. The chain uses TRBV3-1 (or the pseudogene TRBV3-2) and TRBJ1-4; tentatively, D is TRBD1 (6 bases). CDR3 length: 14 residues. Germline-derived CDR1 and CDR2 are LGHDT and YNNKEL (reference sequence). V dropped 2 bases and J dropped 7 bases, with 11 bases sitting between them.

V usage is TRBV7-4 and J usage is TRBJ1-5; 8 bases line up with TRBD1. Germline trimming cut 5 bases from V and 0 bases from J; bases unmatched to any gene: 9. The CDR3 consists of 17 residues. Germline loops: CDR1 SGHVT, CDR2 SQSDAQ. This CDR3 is CASSLTWTGCSNQPQHF. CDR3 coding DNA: TGTGCCAGCAGCCTTACTTGGACAGGGTGTAGCAATCAGCCCCAGCATTTT. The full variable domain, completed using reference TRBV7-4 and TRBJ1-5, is GAGVSQSPRYKVAKRGRDVALRCDSISGHVTLYWYRQTLGQGSEVLTYSQSDAQRDKSGRPSGRFSAERPERSVSTLKIQRTEQGDSAVYLCASSLTWTGCSNQPQHFGDGTRLSIL.

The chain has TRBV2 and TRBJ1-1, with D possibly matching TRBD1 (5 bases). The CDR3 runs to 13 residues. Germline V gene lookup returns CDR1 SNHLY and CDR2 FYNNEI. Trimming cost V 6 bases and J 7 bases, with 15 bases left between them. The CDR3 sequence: CASRRWGGDEAFF. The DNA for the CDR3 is TGTGCCAGCAGAAGGTGGGGGGGGGATGAAGCTTTCTTT.

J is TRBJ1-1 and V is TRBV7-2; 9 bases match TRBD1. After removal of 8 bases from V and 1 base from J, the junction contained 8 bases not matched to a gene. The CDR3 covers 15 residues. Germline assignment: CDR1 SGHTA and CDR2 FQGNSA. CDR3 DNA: TGTGCCAGCCGAGAGATACAGGGGGCGAACACTGAAGCTTTCTTT. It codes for CASREIQGANTEAFF. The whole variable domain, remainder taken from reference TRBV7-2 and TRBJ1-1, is GAGVSQSPSNKVTEKGKDVELRCDPISGHTALYWYRQSLGQGLEFLIYFQGNSAPDKSGLPSDRFSAERTGGSVSTLTIQRTQQEDSAVYLCASREIQGANTEAFFGQGTRLTVV.

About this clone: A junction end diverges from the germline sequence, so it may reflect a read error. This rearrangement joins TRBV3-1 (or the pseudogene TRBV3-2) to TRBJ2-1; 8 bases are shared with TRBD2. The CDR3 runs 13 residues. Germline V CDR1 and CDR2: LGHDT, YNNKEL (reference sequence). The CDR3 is CATSGGTYNEQFF. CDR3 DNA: TGTGCCACCAGCGGGGGCACCTACAATGAGCAGTTCTTC.

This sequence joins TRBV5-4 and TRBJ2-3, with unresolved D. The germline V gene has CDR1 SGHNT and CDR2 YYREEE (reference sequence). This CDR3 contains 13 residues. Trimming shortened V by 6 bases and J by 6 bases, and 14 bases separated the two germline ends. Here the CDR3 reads CASMLRTRDTQYF. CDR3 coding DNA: TGTGCCAGCATGCTTCGTACCAGGGATACGCAGTATTTT.

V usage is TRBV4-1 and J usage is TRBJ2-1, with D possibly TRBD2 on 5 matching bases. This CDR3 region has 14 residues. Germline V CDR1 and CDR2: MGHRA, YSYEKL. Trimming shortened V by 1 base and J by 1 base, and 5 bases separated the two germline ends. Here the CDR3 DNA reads TGCGCCAGCAGCCAAGGGACTTCCTACAATGAGCAGTTCTTC. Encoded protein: CASSQGTSYNEQFF.

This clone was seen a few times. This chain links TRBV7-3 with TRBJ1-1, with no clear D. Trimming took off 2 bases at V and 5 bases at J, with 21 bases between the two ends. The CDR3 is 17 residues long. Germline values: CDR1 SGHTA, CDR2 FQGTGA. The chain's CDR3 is CASSLVIDPSTRTEAFF. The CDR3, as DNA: TGTGCCAGCAGCTTAGTTATCGACCCATCTACTAGGACTGAAGCTTTCTTT.

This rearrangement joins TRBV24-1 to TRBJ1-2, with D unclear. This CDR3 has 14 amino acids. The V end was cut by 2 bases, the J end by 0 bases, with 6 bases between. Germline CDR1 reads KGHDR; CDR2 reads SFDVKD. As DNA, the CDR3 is TGTGCCACCAGTGATTCGAGGACTAACTATGGCTACACCTTC. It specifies CATSDSRTNYGYTF.

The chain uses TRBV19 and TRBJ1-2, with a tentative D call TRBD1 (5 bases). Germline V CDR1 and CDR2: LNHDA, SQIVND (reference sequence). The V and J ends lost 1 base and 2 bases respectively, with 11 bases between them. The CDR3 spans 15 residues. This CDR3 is CASSIASGINYGYTF. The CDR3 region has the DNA TGTGCCAGTAGTATAGCTTCAGGGATCAACTATGGCTACACCTTC.

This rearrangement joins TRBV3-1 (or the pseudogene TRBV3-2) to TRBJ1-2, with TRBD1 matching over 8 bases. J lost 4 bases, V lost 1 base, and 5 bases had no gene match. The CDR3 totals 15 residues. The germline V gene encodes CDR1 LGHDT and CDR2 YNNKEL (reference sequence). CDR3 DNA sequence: TGTGCCAGCAGCCAAGGGACAGGGATATTCTATGGCTACACCTTC. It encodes CASSQGTGIFYGYTF.

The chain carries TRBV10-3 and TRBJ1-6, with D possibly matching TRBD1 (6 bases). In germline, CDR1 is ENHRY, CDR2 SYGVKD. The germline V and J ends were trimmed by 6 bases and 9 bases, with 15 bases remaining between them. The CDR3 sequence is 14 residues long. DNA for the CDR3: TGTGCCATCAGGGGGGCAGGGTCGGTTTCACCCCTCCACTTT. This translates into CAIRGAGSVSPLHF.

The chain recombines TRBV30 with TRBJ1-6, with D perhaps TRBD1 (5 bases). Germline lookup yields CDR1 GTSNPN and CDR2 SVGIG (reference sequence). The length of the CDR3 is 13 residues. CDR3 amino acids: CALGPGGNSPLHF. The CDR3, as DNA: TGTGCTTTGGGGCCAGGAGGGAATTCACCCCTCCACTTT.

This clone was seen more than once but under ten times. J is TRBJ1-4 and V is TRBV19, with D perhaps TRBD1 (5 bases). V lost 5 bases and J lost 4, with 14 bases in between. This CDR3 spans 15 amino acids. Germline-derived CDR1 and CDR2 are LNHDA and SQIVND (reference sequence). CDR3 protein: CASSQGWVSNEKLFF. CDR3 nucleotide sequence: TGTGCCAGTAGTCAGGGTTGGGTTAGTAATGAAAAACTGTTTTTT.

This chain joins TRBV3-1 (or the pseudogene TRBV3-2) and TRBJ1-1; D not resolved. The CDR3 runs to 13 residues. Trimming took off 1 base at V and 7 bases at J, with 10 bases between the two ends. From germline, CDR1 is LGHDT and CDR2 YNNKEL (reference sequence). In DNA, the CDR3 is TGTGCCAGCAGCCAAGTTCTTCGGAGTGAAGCTTTCTTT. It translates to CASSQVLRSEAFF.

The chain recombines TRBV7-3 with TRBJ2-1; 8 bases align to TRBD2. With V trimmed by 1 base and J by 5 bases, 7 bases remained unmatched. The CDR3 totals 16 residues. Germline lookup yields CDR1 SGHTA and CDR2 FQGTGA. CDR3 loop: CASSLIGGGTHNEQFF. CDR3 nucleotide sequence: TGTGCCAGCAGCTTAATCGGGGGGGGCACCCACAATGAGCAGTTCTTC. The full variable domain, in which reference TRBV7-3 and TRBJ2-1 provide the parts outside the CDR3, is GAGVSQTPSNKVTEKGKYVELRCDPISGHTALYWYRQSLGQGPEFLIYFQGTGAADDSGLPNDRFFAVRPEGSVSTLKIQRTERGDSAVYLCASSLIGGGTHNEQFFGPGTRLTVL.

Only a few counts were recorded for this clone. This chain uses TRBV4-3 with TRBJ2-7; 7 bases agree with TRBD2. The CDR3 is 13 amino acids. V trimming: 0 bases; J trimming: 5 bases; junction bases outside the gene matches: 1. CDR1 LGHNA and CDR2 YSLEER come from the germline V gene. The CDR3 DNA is TGCGCCAGCAGCCAAGAGGGGGGGAACGAGCAGTACTTC. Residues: CASSQEGGNEQYF.

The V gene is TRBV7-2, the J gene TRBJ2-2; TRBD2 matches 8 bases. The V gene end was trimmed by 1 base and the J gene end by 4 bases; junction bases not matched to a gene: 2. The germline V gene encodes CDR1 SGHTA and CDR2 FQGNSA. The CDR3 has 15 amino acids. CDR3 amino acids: CASSLERGSTGELFF. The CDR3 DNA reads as TGTGCCAGCAGCTTAGAGCGGGGGAGCACCGGGGAGCTGTTTTTT.

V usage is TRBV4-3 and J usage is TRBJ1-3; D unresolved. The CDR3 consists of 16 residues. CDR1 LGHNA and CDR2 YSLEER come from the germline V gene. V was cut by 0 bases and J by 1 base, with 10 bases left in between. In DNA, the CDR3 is TGCGCCAGCAGCCAAGAGGCCAGGCTGTCTGGAAACACCATATATTTT. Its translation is CASSQEARLSGNTIYF.

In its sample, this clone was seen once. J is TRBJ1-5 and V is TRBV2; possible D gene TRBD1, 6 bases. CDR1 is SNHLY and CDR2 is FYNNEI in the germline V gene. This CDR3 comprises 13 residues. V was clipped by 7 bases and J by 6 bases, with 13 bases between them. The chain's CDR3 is CASMRGGGQPQHF. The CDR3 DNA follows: TGTGCCAGCATGAGGGGGGGCGGTCAGCCCCAGCATTTT.

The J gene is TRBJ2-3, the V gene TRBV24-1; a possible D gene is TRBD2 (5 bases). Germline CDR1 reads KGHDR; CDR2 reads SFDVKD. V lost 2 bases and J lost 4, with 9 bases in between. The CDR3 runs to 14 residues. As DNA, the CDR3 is TGTGCCACCAGTGATTCGGGCGGGTCAGATACGCAGTATTTT. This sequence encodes CATSDSGGSDTQYF.

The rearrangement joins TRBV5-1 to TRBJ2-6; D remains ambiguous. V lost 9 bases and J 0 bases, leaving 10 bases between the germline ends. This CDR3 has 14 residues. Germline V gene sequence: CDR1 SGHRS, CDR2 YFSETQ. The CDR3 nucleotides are TGCGCCACCTCAGTAAACTCTGGGGCCAACGTCCTGACTTTC. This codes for CATSVNSGANVLTF.

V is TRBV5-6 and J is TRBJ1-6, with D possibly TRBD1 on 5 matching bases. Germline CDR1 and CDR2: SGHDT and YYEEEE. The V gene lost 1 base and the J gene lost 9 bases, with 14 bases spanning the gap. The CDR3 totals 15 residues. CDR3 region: CASSLSWRDGSPLHF. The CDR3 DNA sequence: TGTGCCAGCAGCTTGTCATGGAGGGACGGTTCACCCCTCCACTTT.

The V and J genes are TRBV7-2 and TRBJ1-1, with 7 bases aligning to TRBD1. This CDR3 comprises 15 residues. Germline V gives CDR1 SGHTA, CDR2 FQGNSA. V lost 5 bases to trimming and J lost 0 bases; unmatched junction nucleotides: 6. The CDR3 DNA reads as TGTGCCAGCAGCCCCCAGGGACAGCTGAACACTGAAGCTTTCTTT. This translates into CASSPQGQLNTEAFF.

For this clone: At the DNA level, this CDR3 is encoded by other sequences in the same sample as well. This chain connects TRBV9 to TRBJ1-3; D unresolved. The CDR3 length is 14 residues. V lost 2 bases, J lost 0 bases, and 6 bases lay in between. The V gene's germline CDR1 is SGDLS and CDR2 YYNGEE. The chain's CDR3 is CASSVRSSGNTIYF. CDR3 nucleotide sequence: TGTGCCAGCAGCGTGCGGAGCTCTGGAAACACCATATATTTT.